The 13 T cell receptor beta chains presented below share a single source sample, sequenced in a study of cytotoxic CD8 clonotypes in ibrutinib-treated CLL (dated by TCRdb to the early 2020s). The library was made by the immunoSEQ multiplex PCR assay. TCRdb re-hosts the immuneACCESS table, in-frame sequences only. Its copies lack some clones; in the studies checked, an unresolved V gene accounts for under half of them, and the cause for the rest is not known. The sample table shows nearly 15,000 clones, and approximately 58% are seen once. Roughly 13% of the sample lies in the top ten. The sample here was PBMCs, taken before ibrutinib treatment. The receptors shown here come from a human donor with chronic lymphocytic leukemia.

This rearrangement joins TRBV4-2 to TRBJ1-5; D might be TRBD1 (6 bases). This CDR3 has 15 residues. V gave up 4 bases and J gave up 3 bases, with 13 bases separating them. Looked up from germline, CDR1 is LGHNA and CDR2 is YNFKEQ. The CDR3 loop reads CASSPEGDSNQPQHF. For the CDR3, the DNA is TGTGCCAGCAGCCCTGAGGGGGATTCCAATCAGCCCCAGCATTTT.

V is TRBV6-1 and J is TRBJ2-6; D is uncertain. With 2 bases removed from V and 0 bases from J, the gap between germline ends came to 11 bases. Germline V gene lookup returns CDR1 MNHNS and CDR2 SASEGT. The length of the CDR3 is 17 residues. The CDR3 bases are TGTGCCAGCAGTGAAAGGCAACTGCTCTCTGGGGCCAACGTCCTGACTTTC. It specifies CASSERQLLSGANVLTF.

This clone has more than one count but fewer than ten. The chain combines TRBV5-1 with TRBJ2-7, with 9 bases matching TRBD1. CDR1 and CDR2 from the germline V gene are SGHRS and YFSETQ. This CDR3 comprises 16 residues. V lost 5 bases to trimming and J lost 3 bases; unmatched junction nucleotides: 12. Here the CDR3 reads CASSRGIRDRDYEQYF. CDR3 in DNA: TGCGCCAGCAGTCGTGGCATTCGGGACAGGGACTACGAGCAGTACTTC.

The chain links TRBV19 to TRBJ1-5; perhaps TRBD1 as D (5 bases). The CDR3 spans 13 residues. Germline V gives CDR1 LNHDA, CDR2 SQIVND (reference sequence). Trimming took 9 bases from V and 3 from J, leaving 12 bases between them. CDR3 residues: CASQDTLNQPQHF. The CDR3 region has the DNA TGTGCCAGCCAGGACACTCTCAATCAGCCCCAGCATTTT. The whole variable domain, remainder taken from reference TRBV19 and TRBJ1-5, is DGGITQSPKYLFRKEGQNVTLSCEQNLNHDAMYWYRQDPGQGLRLIYYSQIVNDFQKGDIAEGYSVSREKKESFPLTVTSAQKNPTAFYLCASQDTLNQPQHFGDGTRLSIL.

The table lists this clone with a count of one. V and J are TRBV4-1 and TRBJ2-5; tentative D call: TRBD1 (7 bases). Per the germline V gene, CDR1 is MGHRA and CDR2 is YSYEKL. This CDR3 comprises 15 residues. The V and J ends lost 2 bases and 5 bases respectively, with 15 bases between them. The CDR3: CASSQQEGAGETQYF. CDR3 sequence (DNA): TGCGCCAGCAGCCAACAGGAGGGGGCCGGTGAGACCCAGTACTTC.

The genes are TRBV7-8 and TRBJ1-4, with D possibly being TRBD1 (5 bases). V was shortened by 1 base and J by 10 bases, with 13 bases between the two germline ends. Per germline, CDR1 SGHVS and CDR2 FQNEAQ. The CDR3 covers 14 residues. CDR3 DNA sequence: TGTGCCAGCAGCTTAGTCGAGGGGTCGGCAAAACTGTTTTTT. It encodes CASSLVEGSAKLFF.

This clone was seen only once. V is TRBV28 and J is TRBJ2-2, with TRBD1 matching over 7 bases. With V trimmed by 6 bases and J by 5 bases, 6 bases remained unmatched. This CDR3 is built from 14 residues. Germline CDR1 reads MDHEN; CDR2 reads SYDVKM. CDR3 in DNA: TGTGCCAGCAGACCCATGGACAGGACCGGGGAGCTGTTTTTT. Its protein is CASRPMDRTGELFF.

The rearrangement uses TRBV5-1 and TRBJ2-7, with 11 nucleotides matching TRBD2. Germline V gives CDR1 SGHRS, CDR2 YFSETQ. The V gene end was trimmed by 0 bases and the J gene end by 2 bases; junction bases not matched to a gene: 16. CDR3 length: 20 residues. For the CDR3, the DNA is TGCGCCAGCAGCTTGGAGCCTAGCGGGAGGATGGGTACGGGCCCCTACGAGCAGTACTTC. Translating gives CASSLEPSGRMGTGPYEQYF.

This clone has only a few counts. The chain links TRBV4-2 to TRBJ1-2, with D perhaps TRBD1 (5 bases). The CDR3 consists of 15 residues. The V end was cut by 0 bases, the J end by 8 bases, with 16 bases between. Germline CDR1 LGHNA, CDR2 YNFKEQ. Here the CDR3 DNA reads TGTGCCAGCAGCCAAGATAATCAGGGCCTCATCGGCTACACCTTC. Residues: CASSQDNQGLIGYTF.

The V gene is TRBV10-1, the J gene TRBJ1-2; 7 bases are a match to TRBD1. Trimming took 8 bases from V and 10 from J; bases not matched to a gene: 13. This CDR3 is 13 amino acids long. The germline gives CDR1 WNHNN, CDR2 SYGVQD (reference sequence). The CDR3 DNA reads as TGCGCCAGCCATACGTCCGGGACAGTCCTCTACACCTTC. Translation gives CASHTSGTVLYTF.

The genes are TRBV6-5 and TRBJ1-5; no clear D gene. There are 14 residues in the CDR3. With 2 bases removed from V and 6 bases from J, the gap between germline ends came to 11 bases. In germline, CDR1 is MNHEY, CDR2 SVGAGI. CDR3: CASSYLGRGQPQHF. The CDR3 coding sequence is TGTGCCAGCAGTTACCTGGGTCGGGGTCAGCCCCAGCATTTT.

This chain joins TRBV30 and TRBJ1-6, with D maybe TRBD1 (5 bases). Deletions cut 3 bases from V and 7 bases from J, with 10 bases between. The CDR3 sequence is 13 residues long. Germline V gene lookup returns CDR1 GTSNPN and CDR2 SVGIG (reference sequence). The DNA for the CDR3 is TGTGCCTGGAGGGGGACTTCGAATTCACCCCTCCACTTT. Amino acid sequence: CAWRGTSNSPLHF.

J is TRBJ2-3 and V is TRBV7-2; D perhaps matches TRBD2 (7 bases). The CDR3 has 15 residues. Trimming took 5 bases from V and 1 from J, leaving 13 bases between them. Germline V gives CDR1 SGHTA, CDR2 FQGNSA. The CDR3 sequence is CASSLGGARTDTQYF. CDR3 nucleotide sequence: TGTGCCAGCAGCCTAGGGGGGGCCCGCACAGATACGCAGTATTTT.